This entry lists 9 T cell receptor beta chains sequenced from one sample in a study of control samples from healthy donors and cancer patients. Data came from immunoSEQ multiplex PCR; TCRdb stores just in-frame clones and leaves some out. Counted here are about 130,000 clones, about 93% occurring once; the ten biggest clones make up 1.7%. The specimen was PBMCs. Receptor source: a man aged 50 to 60 with head and neck cancer.

V is TRBV12-3 or TRBV12-4 and J is TRBJ1-2; D gene unclear. V lost 1 base and J 8 bases, leaving 11 bases between the germline ends. The CDR3 spans 13 residues. The CDR3 reads CASSLGDKGGYTF. The CDR3 region has the DNA TGTGCCAGCAGTTTAGGTGATAAAGGAGGCTACACCTTC.

This clone has only one observation. The chain has TRBV7-3 and TRBJ2-2; 7 bases match TRBD1. V gave up 1 base and J gave up 6 bases; unmatched junction bases: 8. In germline, CDR1 is SGHTA, CDR2 FQGTGA. This CDR3 spans 16 amino acids. The CDR3: CASSLRAGGFAGELFF. The DNA of the CDR3 is TGTGCCAGCAGCTTAAGAGCAGGGGGTTTTGCCGGGGAGCTGTTTTTT.

In DNA, the CDR3 is TGTGCCAGCAGCGCCTCTTCGGGCGGCGAGCAGTACTTC. Protein sequence: CASSASSGGEQYF. The chain has TRBV9 and TRBJ2-7; D is ambiguous. Per germline, CDR1 SGDLS and CDR2 YYNGEE. V lost 3 bases and J lost 6, with 13 bases in between. This CDR3 comprises 13 residues.

This clone appeared once. V and J are TRBV7-2 and TRBJ1-2; D is unresolved. Germline-derived CDR1 and CDR2 are SGHTA and FQGNSA. The CDR3 runs to 14 residues. Trimming pared 5 bases from V and 3 bases from J, leaving 13 bases between. The CDR3: CASSPGLSDYGYTF. The CDR3 nucleotides read TGTGCCAGCAGCCCGGGTCTCTCGGACTATGGCTACACCTTC.

The chain couples TRBV5-1 to TRBJ2-2, with D uncertain. CDR1 is SGHRS, CDR2 YFSETQ, per germline. The CDR3 spans 12 residues. Trimming stripped 0 bases from V and 7 bases from J, with 4 bases between. In DNA, the CDR3 is TGCGCCAGCAGCTTGGTCCACGGGGAGCTGTTTTTT. Translating it yields CASSLVHGELFF.

This chain connects TRBV3-1 (or the pseudogene TRBV3-2) to TRBJ2-1; D possibly uses TRBD1 or TRBD2 (5 bases each). Per germline, CDR1 LGHDT and CDR2 YNNKEL (reference sequence). CDR3 length equals 15 residues. The V gene lost 7 bases and the J gene lost 0 bases, with 13 bases spanning the gap. The CDR3 spells CASTSRGHSYNEQFF. The DNA of the CDR3 is TGTGCCAGCACCTCCCGGGGCCACTCCTACAATGAGCAGTTCTTC.

This chain uses TRBV19 with TRBJ2-7, with a tentative D call TRBD2 (5 bases). This CDR3 comprises 15 residues. Germline loops: CDR1 LNHDA, CDR2 SQIVND (reference sequence). The V gene lost 6 bases and the J gene lost 5 bases, with 20 bases spanning the gap. DNA for the CDR3: TGTGCCAGTAGGGAGGAATTCCATGGACCCCACGAGCAGTACTTC. Translated: CASREEFHGPHEQYF. The full variable domain, its missing parts supplied by reference TRBV19 and TRBJ2-7, is DGGITQSPKYLFRKEGQNVTLSCEQNLNHDAMYWYRQDPGQGLRLIYYSQIVNDFQKGDIAEGYSVSREKKESFPLTVTSAQKNPTAFYLCASREEFHGPHEQYFGPGTRLTVT.

This chain connects TRBV11-2 to TRBJ2-7; D not certain. The germline V gene encodes CDR1 SGHAT and CDR2 FQNNGV. The CDR3 is 13 amino acids. Deletions cut 7 bases from V and 2 bases from J, with 12 bases between. The CDR3 region is CASTDTFTYEQYF. The DNA for the CDR3 is TGTGCCAGCACCGACACCTTCACCTACGAGCAGTACTTC.

About this clone: Other DNA variants within this sample encode the same CDR3. J is TRBJ1-1 and V is TRBV7-9; tentatively, D is TRBD1 (6 bases). V lost 8 bases, J lost 2 bases, and 15 bases lay in between. The CDR3 has 14 amino acids. Germline-derived CDR1 and CDR2 are SEHNR and FQNEAQ (reference sequence). CDR3 bases: TGTGCCAGCCGTACCGGGACACTAAACACTGAAGCTTTCTTT. It translates to CASRTGTLNTEAFF.